This T cell receptor (beta chain) derives from a study of T-cell reconstitution after alpha-beta-depleted transplantation in children (dated by TCRdb to about 2016). Regarding the study in general: Using TCR repertoire profiling, the study followed T-cell immune reconstitution in a quantitative way in children after TCRalphabeta/CD19-depleted allogeneic hematopoietic cell transplantation.

The library came from PCR. TCRdb shows the sequencer as Illumina HiSeq 2500. Molecular barcoding was employed in the preparation of TCR libraries, with unique molecular identifiers being used to normalize TCRbeta repertoire quantification. Through fastp at Q25 and MiXCR, TCRdb rebuilt clones from the public reads, retaining in-frame beta chains. Each record represents a unique CDR3 protein, reported with the most common genes and DNA among its rows. The table for this sample lists about 130,000 distinct CDR3 sequences; 8.5% to 10% of them were counted only once. Clones ranked in the top ten supply under 30% of the sample. This clonotype turned up a few times. Its antigen has not been determined. The record has no base qualities; no much larger clone is one base away. Taken from the germline V gene, the CDR1 and CDR2 loops are SGHDN and FVKESK. Cut back by 5 bases and 0 bases, the V and J ends lie 16 bases apart. The CDR3, cysteine through phenylalanine, is 17 amino acids long. The DNA shown is the 51-base CDR3, in frame from base 1.

The paper's findings and limits, for the study overall: Over the following months the frequencies of hyperexpanded clones went down, and after one year T-cell counts and TCRbeta diversity were mostly credited to newly produced T cells. The apparently early alphabetaT-cell count recovery about two months after transplant was reportedly dependent on only several hundred rapidly expanded clones derived from non-depleted graft cells. In some patients, the high TCRbeta diversity seen at day 60 was put down to recipient T cells and intrathymic progenitors that had survived conditioning.

The treatment or condition label, as the study defines it: allogeneic hematopoietic cell transplantation with graft depleted of TCRalphabeta T cells and CD19 B cells. Transplant recipients were children who received TCRalphabeta/CD19-depleted allogeneic hematopoietic cell grafts. The sequence derives from a girl under two years old who had a stem cell transplant for combined immunodeficiency, so the T cells may come from the graft donor. The sequence joins TRBV14 to TRBJ2-2, with no D gene named confidently. Sample: PBMCs, mostly from graft donor cells, taken 180 days after TCRalphabeta/CD19-depleted stem cell transplant. The CDR3 region: CASSSHGQQTNTGELFF. The DNA sequence is given as TGTGCCAGCAGCTCTCACGGGCAACAGACGAACACCGGGGAGCTGTTTTTT.